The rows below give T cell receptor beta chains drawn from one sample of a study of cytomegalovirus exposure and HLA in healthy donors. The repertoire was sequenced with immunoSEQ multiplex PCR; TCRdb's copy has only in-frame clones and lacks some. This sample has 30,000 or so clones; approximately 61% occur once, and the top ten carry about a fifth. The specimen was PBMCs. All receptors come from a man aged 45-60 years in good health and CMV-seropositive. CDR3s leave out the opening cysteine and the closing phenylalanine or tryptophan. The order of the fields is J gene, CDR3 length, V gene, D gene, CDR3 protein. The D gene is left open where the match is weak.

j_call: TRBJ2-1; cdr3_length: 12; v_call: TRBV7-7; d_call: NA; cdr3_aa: ASSLAEGGGEQF
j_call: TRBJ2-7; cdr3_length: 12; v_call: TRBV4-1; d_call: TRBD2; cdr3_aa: ASSQVRGGYEQY
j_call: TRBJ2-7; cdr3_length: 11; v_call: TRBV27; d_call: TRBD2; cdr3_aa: ASSMTSVYEQY
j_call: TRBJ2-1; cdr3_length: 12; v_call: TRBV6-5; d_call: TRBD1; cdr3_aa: ASRTGTGINEQF
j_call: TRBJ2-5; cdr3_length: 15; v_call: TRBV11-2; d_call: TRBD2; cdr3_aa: ASSFRTSGKFQETQY
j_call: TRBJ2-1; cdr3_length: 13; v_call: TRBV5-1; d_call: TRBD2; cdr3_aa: ASSLDVAGDVEQF
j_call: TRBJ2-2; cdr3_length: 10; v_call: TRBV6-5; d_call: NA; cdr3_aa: ASRDSVGELF
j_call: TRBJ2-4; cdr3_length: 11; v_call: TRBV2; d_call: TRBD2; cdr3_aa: ASSVAGGNIQY
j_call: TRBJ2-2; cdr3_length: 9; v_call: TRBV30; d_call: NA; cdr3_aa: AWSVSGELF
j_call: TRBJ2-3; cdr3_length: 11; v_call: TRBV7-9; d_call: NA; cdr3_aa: ASSLDERNTQY
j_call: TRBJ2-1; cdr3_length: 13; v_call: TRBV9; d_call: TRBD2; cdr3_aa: ASSVGSGRSGEQF
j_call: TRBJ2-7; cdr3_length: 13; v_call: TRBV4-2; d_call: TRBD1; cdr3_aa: ASSQGRGNSYEQY
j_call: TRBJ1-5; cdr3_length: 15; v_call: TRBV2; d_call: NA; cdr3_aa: ASSGIGPGYVDQPQH
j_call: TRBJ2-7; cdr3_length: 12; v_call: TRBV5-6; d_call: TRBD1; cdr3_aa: ASSPPTGSYEQY
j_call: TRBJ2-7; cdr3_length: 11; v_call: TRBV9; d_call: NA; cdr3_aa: ASSDGLPYEQY
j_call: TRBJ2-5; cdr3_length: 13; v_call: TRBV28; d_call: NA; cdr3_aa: ASSPRLAAQETQY
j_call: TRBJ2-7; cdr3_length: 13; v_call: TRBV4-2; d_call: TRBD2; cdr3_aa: ASSQVIAGYYEQY
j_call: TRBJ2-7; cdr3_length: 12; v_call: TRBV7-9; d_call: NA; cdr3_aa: ASSLAGGGGEQY
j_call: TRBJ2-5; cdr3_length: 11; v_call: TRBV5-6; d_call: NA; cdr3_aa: ASSGGGLETQY
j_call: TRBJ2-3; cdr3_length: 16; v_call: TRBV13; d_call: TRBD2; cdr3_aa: ASSPRLAGIASTDTQY
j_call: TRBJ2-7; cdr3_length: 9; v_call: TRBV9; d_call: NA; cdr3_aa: ASSPSHEQY
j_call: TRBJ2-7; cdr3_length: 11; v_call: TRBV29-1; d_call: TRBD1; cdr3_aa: SVEKQGAGEQY
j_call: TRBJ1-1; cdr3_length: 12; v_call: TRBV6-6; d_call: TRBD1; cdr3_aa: ASKFRQGAREAF
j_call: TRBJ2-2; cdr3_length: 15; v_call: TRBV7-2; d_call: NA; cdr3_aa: ASSYLGWGPNTGELF
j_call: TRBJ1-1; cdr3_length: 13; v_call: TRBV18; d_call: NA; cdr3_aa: ASSPVHLAGTEAF
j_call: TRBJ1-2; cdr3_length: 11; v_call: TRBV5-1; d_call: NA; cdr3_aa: ASSLFTDYGYT
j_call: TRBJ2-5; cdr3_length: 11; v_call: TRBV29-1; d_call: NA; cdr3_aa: SVYSGLAKTQY
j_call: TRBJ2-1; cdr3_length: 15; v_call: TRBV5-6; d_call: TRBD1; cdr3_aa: ASRLGGPFSSYNEQF
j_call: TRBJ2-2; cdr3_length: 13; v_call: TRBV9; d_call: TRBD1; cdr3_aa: ASSARGQGTGELF
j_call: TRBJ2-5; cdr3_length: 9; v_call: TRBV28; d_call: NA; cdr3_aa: ASISQETQY
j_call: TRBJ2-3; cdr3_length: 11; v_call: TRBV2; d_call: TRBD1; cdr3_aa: ASSGQGTDTQY
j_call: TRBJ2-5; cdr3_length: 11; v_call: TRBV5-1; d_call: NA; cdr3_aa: ASSLGSQETQY
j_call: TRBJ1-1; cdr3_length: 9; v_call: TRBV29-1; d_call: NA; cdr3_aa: SVGGRDEAF
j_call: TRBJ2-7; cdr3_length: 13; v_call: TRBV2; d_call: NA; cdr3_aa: ASSGGRSPSYEQY
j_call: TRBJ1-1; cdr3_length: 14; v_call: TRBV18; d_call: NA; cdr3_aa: ASSQASTSVNTEAF
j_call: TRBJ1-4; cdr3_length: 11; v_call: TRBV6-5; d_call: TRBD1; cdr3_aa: ASSEGQGEKLF
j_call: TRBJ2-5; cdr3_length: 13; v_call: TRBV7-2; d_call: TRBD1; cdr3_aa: ASSYRGFLQETQY
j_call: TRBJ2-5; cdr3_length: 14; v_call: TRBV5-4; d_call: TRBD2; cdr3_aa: ASSFSMRETQETQY
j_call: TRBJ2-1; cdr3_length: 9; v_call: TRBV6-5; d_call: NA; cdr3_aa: ASSWYQEQF
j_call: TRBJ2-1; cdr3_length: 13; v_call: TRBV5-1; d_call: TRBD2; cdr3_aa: ASSPGLAGGSEQF
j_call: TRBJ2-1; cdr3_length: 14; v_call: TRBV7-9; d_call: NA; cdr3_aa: ASSPKPGQGPNEQF
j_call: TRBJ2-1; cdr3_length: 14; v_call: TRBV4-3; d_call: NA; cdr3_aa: ASSPLLGALFDEQF
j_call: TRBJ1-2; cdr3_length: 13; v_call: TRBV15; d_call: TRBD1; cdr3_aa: ATSRGRGTAYGYT
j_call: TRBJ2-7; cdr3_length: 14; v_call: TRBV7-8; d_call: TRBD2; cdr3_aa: ASSLRSSGRASEQY
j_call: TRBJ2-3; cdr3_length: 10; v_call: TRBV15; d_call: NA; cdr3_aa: ATSSHKNTQY
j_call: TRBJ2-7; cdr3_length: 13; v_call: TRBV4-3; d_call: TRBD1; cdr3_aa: ASSQDWDRGDEQY
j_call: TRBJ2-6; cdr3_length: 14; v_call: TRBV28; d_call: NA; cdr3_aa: ASSIPQGFGANVLT
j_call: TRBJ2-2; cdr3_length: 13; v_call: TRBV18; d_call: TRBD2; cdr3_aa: ASSPLAGDTGELF
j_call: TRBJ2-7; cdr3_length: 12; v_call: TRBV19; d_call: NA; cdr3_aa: ASSAGQSWGEQY
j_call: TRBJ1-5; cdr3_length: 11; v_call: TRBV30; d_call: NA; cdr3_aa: AWAPEEGQPQH
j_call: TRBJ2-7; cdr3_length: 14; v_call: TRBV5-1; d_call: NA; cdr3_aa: ASSPTVSGSSYEQY
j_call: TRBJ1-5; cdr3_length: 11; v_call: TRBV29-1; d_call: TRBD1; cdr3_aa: SVPDRENQPQH
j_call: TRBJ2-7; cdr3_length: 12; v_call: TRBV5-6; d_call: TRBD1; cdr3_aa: ASSKRTGLYEQY
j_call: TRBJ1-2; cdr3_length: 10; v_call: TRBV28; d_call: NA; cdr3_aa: ASSSGSYGYT
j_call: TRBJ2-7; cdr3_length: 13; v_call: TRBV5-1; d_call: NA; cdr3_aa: ASSLEPGGFYEQY